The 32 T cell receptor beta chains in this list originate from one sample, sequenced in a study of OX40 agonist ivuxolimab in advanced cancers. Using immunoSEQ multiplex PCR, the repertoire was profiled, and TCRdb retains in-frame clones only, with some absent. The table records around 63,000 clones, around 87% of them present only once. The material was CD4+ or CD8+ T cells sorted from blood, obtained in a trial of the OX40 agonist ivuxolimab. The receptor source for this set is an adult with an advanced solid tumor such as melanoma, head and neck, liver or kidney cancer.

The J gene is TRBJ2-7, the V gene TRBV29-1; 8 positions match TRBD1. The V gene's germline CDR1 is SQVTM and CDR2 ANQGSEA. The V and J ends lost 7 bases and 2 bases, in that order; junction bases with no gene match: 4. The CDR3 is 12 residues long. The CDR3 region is CSAKQGAYEQYF. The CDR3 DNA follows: TGCAGCGCGAAACAGGGGGCCTACGAGCAGTACTTC.

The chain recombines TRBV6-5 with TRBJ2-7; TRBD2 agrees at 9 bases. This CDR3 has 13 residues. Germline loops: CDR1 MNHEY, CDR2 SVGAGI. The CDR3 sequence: CASGGADYYEQYF. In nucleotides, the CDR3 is TGTGCTAGCGGGGGAGCAGATTACTACGAGCAGTACTTC.

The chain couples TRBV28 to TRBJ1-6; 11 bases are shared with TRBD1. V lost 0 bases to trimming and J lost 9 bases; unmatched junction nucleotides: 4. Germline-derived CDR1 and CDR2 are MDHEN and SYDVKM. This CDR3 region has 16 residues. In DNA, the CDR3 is TGTGCCAGCAGTTTATGGGGACAGGGGGTGGTTTCACCCCTCCACTTT. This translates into CASSLWGQGVVSPLHF.

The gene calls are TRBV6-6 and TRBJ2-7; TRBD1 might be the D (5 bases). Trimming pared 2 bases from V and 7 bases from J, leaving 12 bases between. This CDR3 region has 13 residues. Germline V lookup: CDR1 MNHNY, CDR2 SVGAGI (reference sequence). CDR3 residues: CASSYATGLEQYF. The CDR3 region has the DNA TGTGCCAGCAGTTACGCTACAGGTCTTGAGCAGTACTTC.

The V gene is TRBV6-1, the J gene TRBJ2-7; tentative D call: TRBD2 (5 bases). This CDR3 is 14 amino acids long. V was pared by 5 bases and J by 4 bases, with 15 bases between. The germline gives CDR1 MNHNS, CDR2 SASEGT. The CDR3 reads CASSLLGIRYEQYF. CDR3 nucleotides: TGTGCCAGCAGTCTTCTCGGGATCAGGTACGAGCAGTACTTC.

In DNA, the CDR3 is TGTGCCAGCAGCTTGGACGGGGGGGCCTATGGCTACACCTTC. Translation gives CASSLDGGAYGYTF. The chain combines TRBV5-4 with TRBJ1-2, with D tentatively TRBD1 (6 bases). V lost 0 bases, J lost 4 bases, and 10 bases lay in between. This CDR3 spans 14 amino acids. The germline CDR1 and CDR2 sequences are SGHNT and YYREEE (reference sequence).

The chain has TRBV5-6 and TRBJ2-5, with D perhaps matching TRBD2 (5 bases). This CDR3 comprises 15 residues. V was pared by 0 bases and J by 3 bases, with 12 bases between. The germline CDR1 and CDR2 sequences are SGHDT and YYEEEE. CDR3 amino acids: CASSLEEGTKETQYF. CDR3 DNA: TGTGCCAGCAGCTTGGAAGAGGGAACAAAAGAGACCCAGTACTTC.

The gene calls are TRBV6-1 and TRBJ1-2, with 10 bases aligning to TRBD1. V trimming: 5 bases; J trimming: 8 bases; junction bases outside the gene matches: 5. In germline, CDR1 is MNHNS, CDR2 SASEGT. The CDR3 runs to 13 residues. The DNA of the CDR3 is TGTGCCAGCAGTCTCGGGACAGGGGAAGGCTACACCTTC. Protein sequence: CASSLGTGEGYTF.

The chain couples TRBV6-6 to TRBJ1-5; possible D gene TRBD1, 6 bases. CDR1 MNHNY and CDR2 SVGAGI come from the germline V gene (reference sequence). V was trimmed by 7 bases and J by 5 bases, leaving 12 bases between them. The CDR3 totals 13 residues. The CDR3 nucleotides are TGTGCCAGCATGAGGGGGGTGTATCAGCCCCAGCATTTT. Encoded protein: CASMRGVYQPQHF.

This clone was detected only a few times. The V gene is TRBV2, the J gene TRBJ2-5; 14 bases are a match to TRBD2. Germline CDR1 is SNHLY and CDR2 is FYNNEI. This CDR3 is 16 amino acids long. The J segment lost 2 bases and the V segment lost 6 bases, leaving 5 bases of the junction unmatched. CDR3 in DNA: TGTGCCAGCAGACCTGGACTAGCGGGAGGTCAAGAGACCCAGTACTTC. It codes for CASRPGLAGGQETQYF.

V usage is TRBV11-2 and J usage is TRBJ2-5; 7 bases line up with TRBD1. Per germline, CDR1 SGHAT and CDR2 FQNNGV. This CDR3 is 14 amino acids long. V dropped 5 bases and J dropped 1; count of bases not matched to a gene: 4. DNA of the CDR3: TGTGCCAGCAGCCCAGGGGGATCCCAAGAGACCCAGTACTTC. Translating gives CASSPGGSQETQYF.

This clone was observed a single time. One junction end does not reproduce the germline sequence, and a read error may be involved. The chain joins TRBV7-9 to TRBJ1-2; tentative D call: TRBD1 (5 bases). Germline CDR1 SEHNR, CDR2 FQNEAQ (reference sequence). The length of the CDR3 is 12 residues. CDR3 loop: CASSLDGLQGAF. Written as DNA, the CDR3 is TGTGCCAGCAGCTTAGACGGTCTCCAAGGGGCCTTC.

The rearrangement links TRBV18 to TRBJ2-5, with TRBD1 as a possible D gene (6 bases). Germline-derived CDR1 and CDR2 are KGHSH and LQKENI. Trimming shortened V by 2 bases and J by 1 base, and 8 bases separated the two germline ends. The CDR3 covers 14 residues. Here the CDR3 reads CASSPRTAQETQYF. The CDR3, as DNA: TGTGCCAGCTCACCAAGGACAGCCCAAGAGACCCAGTACTTC. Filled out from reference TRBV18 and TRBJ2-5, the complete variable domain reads NAGVMQNPRHLVRRRGQEARLRCSPMKGHSHVYWYRQLPEEGLKFMVYLQKENIIDESGMPKERFSAEFPKEGPSILRIQQVVRGDSAAYFCASSPRTAQETQYFGPGTRLLVL.

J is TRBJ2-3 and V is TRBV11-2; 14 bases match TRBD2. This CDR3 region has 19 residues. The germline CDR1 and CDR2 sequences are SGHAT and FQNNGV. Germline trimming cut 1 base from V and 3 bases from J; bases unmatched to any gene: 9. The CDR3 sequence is CASSLAPGLAGVVTDTQYF. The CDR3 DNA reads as TGTGCCAGCAGCTTAGCACCGGGACTAGCGGGAGTTGTGACAGATACGCAGTATTTT.

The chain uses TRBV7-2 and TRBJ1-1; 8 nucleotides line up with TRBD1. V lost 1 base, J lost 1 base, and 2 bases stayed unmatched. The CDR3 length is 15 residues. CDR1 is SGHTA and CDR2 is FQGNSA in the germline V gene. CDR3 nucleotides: TGTGCCAGCAGCTTAGACGGGACAGGGAACACTGAAGCTTTCTTT. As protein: CASSLDGTGNTEAFF.

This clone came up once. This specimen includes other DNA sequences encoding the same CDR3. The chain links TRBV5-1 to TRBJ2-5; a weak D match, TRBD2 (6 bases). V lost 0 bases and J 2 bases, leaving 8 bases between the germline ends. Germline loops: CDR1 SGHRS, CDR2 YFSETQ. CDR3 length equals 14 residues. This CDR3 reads CASSLAGGQETQYF. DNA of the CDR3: TGCGCCAGCAGCTTGGCTGGGGGGCAAGAGACCCAGTACTTC.

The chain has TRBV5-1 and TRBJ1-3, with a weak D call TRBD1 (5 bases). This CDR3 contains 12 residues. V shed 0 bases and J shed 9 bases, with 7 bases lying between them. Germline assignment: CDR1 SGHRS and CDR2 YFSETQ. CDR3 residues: CASSLVGGTIYF. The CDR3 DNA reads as TGCGCCAGCAGCTTGGTGGGGGGCACCATATATTTT.

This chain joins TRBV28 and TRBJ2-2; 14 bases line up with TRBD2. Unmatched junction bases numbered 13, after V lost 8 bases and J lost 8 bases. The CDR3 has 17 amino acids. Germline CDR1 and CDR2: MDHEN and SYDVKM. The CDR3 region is CASDRGGLAGVGGELFF. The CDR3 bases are TGTGCCAGCGATCGCGGGGGACTAGCGGGAGTCGGTGGGGAGCTGTTTTTT.

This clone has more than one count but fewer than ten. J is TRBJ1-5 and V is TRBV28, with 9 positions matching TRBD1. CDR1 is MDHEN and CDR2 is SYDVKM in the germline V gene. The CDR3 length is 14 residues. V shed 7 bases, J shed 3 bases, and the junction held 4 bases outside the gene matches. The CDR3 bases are TGTGCCAGCAATGGACAGGGGATCAATCAGCCCCAGCATTTT. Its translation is CASNGQGINQPQHF.

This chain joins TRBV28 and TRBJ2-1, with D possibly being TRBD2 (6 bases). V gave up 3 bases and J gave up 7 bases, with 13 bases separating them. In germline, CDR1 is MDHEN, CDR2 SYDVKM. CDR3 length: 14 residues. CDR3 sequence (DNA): TGTGCCAGCAGTTTGCGGGGCTCGAGAAATGAGCAGTTCTTC. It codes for CASSLRGSRNEQFF.

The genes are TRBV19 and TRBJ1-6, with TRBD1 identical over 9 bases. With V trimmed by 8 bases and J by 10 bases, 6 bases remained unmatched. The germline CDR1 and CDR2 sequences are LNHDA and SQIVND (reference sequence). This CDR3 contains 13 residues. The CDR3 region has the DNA TGTGCCAGTTCCGGGACAGGGTACTCACCCCTCCACTTT. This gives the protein CASSGTGYSPLHF.

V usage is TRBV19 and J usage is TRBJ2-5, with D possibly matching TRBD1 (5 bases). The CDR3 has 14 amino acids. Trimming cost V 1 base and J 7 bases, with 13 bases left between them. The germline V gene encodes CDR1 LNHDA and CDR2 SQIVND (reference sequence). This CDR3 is CASSIGLAGRTQYF. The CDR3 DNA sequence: TGTGCCAGTAGTATAGGACTGGCAGGGCGGACCCAGTACTTC.

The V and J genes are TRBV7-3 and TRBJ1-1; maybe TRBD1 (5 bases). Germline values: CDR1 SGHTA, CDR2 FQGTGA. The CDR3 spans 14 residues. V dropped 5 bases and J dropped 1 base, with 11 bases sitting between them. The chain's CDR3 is CASSPTGGNTEAFF. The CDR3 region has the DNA TGTGCCAGCAGCCCAACCGGGGGGAACACTGAAGCTTTCTTT.

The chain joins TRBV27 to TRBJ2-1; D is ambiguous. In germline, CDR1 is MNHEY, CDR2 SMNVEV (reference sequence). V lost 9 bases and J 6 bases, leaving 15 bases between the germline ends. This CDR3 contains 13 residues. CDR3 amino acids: CASWSESANEQFF. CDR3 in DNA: TGTGCCAGTTGGTCCGAGAGTGCCAATGAGCAGTTCTTC.

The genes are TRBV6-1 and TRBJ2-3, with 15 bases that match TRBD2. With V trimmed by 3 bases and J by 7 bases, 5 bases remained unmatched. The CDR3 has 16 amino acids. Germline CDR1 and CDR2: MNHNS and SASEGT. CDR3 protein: CASSEGLAGGENTQYF. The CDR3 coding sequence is TGTGCCAGCAGTGAGGGACTAGCGGGGGGCGAGAATACGCAGTATTTT.

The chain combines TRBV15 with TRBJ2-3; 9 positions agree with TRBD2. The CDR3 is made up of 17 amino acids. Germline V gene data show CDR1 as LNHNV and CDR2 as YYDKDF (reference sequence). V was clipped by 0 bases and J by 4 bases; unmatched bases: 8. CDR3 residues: CATSRDRSGGRSDTQYF. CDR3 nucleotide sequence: TGTGCCACCAGCAGAGATCGTAGCGGGGGAAGATCAGATACGCAGTATTTT.

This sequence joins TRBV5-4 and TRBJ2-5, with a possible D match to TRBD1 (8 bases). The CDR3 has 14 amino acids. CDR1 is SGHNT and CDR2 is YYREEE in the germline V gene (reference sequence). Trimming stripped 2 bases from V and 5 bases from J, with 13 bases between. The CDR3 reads CASSLSGDRETQYF. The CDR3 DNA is TGTGCCAGCAGCTTAAGCGGGGACAGGGAGACCCAGTACTTC.

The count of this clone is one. CDR3 DNA sequence: TGTGCCAGCAGTTCACAGGGCGACTATGGCTACACCTTC. Translated: CASSSQGDYGYTF. V is TRBV27 and J is TRBJ1-2; possibly TRBD1 for D (6 bases). This CDR3 spans 13 amino acids. V lost 4 bases and J 3 bases, leaving 9 bases between the germline ends. From germline, CDR1 is MNHEY and CDR2 SMNVEV (reference sequence).

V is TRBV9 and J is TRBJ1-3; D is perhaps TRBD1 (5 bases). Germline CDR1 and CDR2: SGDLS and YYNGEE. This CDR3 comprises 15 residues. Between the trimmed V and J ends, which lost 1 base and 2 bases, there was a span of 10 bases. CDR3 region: CASSVRWGAGNTIYF. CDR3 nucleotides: TGTGCCAGCAGCGTACGTTGGGGGGCTGGAAACACCATATATTTT.

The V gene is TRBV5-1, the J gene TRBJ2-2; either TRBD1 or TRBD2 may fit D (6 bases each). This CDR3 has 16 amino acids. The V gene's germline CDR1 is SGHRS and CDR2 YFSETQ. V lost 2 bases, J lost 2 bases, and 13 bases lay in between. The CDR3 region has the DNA TGCGCCAGCAGCTTTCAGGGGCGGGGAAACACCGGGGAGCTGTTTTTT. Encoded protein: CASSFQGRGNTGELFF. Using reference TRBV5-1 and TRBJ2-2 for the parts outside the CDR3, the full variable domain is KAGVTQTPRYLIKTRGQQVTLSCSPISGHRSVSWYQQTPGQGLQFLFEYFSETQRNKGNFPGRFSGRQFSNSRSEMNVSTLELGDSALYLCASSFQGRGNTGELFFGEGSRLTVL.

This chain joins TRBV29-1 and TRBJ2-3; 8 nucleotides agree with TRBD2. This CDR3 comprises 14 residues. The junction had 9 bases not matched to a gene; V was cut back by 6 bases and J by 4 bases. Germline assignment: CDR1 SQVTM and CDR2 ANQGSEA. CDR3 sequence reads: CSVASGSSSDTQYF. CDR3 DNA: TGCAGCGTCGCGAGCGGGAGTAGCTCAGATACGCAGTATTTT.

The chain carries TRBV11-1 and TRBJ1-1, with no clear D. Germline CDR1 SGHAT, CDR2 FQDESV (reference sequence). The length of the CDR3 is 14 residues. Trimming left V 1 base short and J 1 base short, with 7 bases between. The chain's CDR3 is CASSLVRQNTEAFF. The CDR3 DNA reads TGTGCCAGCAGCTTAGTTCGACAGAACACTGAAGCTTTCTTT.